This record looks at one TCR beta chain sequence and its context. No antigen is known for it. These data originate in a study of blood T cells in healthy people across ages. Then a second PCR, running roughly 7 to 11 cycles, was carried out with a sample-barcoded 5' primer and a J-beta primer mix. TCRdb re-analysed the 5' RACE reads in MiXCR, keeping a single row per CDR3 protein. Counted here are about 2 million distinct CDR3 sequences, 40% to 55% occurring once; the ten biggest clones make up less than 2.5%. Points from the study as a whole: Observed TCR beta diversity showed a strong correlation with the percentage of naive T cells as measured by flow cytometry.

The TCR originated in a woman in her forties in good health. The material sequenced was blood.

The CDR3 sequence: CATRGQAGGRETQYF. In DNA, the CDR3 is TGTGCCACCAGGGGACAAGCGGGGGGGCGAGAGACCCAGTACTTC. The gene calls are TRBV24-1 and TRBJ2-5, with 10 positions matching TRBD2. The J segment lost 4 bases and the V segment lost 7 bases, leaving 8 bases of the junction unmatched. The length of the CDR3 is 15 residues. Germline V gene data show CDR1 as KGHDR and CDR2 as SFDVKD.